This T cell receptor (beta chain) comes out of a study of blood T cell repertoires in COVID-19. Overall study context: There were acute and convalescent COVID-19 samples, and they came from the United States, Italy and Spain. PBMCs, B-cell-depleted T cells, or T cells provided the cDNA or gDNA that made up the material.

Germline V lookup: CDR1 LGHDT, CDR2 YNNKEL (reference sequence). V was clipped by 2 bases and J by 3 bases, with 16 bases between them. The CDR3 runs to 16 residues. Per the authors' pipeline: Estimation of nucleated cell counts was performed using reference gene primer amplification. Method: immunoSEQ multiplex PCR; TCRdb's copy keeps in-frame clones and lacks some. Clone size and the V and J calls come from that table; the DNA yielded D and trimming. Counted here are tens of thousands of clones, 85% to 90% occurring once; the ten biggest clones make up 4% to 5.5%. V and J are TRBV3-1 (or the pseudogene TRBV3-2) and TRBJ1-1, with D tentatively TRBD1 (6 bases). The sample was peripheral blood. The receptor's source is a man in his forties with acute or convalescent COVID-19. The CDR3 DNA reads TGTGCCAGCAGCCAAAGAAAATCCAGGGGTTACACTGAAGCTTTCTTT. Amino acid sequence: CASSQRKSRGYTEAFF.